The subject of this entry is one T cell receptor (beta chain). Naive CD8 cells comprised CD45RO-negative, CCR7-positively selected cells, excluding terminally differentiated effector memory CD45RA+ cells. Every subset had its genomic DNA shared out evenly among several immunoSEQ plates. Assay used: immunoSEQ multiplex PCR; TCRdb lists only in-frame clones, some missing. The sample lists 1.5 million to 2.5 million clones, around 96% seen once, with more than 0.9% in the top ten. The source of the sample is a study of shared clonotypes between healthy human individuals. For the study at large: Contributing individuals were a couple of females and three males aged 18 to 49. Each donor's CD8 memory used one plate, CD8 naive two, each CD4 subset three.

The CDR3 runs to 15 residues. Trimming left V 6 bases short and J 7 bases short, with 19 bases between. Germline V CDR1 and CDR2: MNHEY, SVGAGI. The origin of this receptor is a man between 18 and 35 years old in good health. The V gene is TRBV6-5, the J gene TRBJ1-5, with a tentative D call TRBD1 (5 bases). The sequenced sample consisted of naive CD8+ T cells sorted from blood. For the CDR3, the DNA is TGTGCCAGCAGCATACACAACGGGGGTGACCAGCCCCAGCATTTT. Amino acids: CASSIHNGGDQPQHF.